The 10 T cell receptor beta chains below all came from one sample that was sequenced in a study of blood T cells in healthy people across ages. For the second PCR, which ran for roughly 7 to 11 cycles, a sample-barcoded 5' primer and a J-beta primer mix were used. MiXCR, applied by TCRdb to the 5' RACE reads, yields one record per CDR3 protein. The sample comprises around 1,000,000 distinct CDR3 sequences, approximately 25% of which are singletons, and approximately 0.7% rests with the top ten. The same data also contributed to another study, on T cells of mothers and their children.

The sequencing sample was made of blood. The receptors derive from a girl aged 2 to 10 in good health.

This clonotype has only one observation. The chain uses TRBV7-2 and TRBJ2-1; TRBD1 matches at 7 bases. This CDR3 comprises 16 residues. Trimming removed 5 bases from V and 0 bases from J; junction bases left unmatched: 7. The germline CDR1 and CDR2 sequences are SGHTA and FQGNSA. This chain's CDR3 is CASSRMWDSSYNEQFF. DNA for the CDR3: TGTGCCAGCAGCCGAATGTGGGACAGCTCCTACAATGAGCAGTTCTTC.

The table lists this clonotype with a few counts. This rearrangement joins TRBV7-9 to TRBJ2-7; a possible D gene is TRBD1 (6 bases). CDR3 length equals 11 residues. The V gene lost 10 bases and the J gene lost 6 bases, with 13 bases spanning the gap. Per germline, CDR1 SEHNR and CDR2 FQNEAQ (reference sequence). CDR3 region: CATGQGSEQYF. The CDR3 region has the DNA TGTGCCACCGGCCAGGGGAGCGAGCAGTACTTC.

The CDR3, as DNA: TGCGCCAGCAGCATTTCATCCGACGGGAACTACGAGCAGTACTTC. It translates to CASSISSDGNYEQYF. The chain couples TRBV5-1 to TRBJ2-5; tentative D call: TRBD2 (5 bases). The DNA matches TRBJ2-7 better at its end, which makes the J call doubtful. Germline CDR1 reads SGHRS; CDR2 reads YFSETQ. The CDR3 consists of 15 residues.

The chain's CDR3 is CASSYSDSAIQYF. Written as DNA, the CDR3 is TGTGCCAGCAGTTACTCAGACAGCGCCATTCAGTACTTC. The V gene is TRBV6-6, the J gene TRBJ2-4, with D tentatively TRBD1 (5 bases). V was shortened by 0 bases and J by 9 bases, with 9 bases between the two germline ends. CDR3 length: 13 amino acids. The germline gives CDR1 MNHNY, CDR2 SVGAGI (reference sequence).

This clonotype was recorded a few times. The chain combines TRBV11-2 with TRBJ2-2, with D possibly being TRBD2 (6 bases). CDR3 length: 15 residues. V lost 5 bases and J lost 0, with 10 bases in between. The V gene's germline CDR1 is SGHAT and CDR2 FQNNGV. CDR3 residues: CASSPGVSNTGELFF. In DNA, the CDR3 is TGTGCCAGCAGCCCGGGGGTCTCGAACACCGGGGAGCTGTTTTTT.

This clonotype was counted between two and nine times. This chain links TRBV11-3 with TRBJ2-5; D is uncertain. V was pared by 7 bases and J by 2 bases, with 14 bases between. Germline CDR1 reads SGHNT; CDR2 reads YENEEA. The CDR3 totals 14 residues. The CDR3 DNA reads TGTGCCAGCACTCATAGACTTGATCAAGAGACCCAGTACTTC. Translated: CASTHRLDQETQYF.

This clonotype was counted between two and nine times. V is TRBV20-1 and J is TRBJ2-5; 7 positions match TRBD2. V lost 6 bases and J lost 5; bases outside the gene matches: 9. The germline gives CDR1 DFQATT, CDR2 SNEGSKA (reference sequence). The CDR3 is 13 amino acids. CDR3 bases: TGCAGTGCCGTAGCGGGTCGCGGTGAGACCCAGTACTTC. It specifies CSAVAGRGETQYF.

This rearrangement joins TRBV7-2 to TRBJ2-5, with TRBD2 as a possible D gene (5 bases). Germline CDR1 and CDR2: SGHTA and FQGNSA. V lost 1 base and J lost 1, with 16 bases in between. CDR3 size: 17 residues. The CDR3 DNA reads TGTGCCAGCAGCTTAGGAGCGGAGTTGGATATCCAAGAGACCCAGTACTTC. It translates to CASSLGAELDIQETQYF. The full variable domain, its missing parts supplied by reference TRBV7-2 and TRBJ2-5, is GAGVSQSPSNKVTEKGKDVELRCDPISGHTALYWYRQSLGQGLEFLIYFQGNSAPDKSGLPSDRFSAERTGGSVSTLTIQRTQQEDSAVYLCASSLGAELDIQETQYFGPGTRLLVL.

The chain combines TRBV6-2 or TRBV6-3 with TRBJ2-4; 8 bases fit TRBD2. The CDR3 totals 14 residues. The germline V gene encodes CDR1 MNHEY and CDR2 SVGEGT. Trimming cost V 7 bases and J 3 bases; bases outside gene matches: 5. This chain's CDR3 is CASIGGEGKNIQYF. The CDR3 DNA follows: TGTGCCAGCATCGGGGGGGAAGGCAAAAACATTCAGTACTTC.

This clonotype has more than one count but fewer than ten. Relative to the germline gene, one junction end is altered; a read error may explain this. The chain couples TRBV28 to TRBJ2-7; weak D call: TRBD1 (5 bases). The CDR3 has 10 residues. Per germline, CDR1 MDHEN and CDR2 SYDVKM. The CDR3 DNA reads as TGTGCCAGCAGTTGGGGCGAGCAGGACTTC. This codes for CASSWGEQDF.